This TCR beta chain was observed in a study of T cell repertoires in urothelial bladder cancer (dated by TCRdb to between 2019 and 2020). Turning to the overall study: Of the approximately twelve resected lesions, three were clinical stage cT0, three were cTa, three were cT1, and three were cT2 or greater. Around 11 patients who had bladder lesions and were undergoing transurethral resection were prospectively identified. TCR repertoire clonality in bladder tumors was compared with TCR repertoire clonality in benign bladder inflammation. Around 12 resected bladder lesions, made up of urothelial carcinoma (UC+) and benign (UC-) specimens, were studied. The paper's findings and limits, for the study overall: Median tumor infiltrating lymphocyte percentage was 2% in carcinoma specimens and approximately 12% in benign specimens. Urothelial carcinoma specimens had a median of approximately 6,000 T cells, fewer than the median of approximately 25,000 seen in benign specimens. In carcinoma specimens, up to roughly 17% of infiltrating lymphocytes were accounted for by a single T-cell clone, compared with more than 1.5% in benign specimens.

The germline V gene specifies KGHSH as CDR1 and LQKENI as CDR2. The CDR3 numbers 16 residues from cysteine through phenylalanine. Solely the CDR3 DNA is kept, with 48 bases framed from the first base. Trimming takes 3 bases off V and 0 bases off J; junction bases not matched to a gene: 7. Bladder lesion specimens were obtained at transurethral resection and were stored at -80C. DNA was isolated from bladder specimens obtained during transurethral resection. About this clone itself: Which antigen it targets is not known. Base quality data are lacking; no much larger clone is found one base away.

The immunoSEQ assay was used to sequence the CDR3 region of the TCR beta chain. Under the source paper's analysis protocol: For each specimen, the T-cell fraction, clonal dominance, and maximum TCR clone frequency were calculated. TCRdb re-hosts the immuneACCESS table, in-frame sequences only. Its copies lack some clones; in the studies checked, an unresolved V gene accounts for under half of them, and the cause for the rest is not known. The V and J calls and clone size were taken over from that table, and D and trimming were inferred from the DNA. Across this sample there are more than 10,000 clones, with 60% to 75% seen only once. Around 9% of the sample is taken by the ten largest.

This TCR was sampled from a human donor with urothelial carcinoma. The V and J segments used are TRBV18 and TRBJ1-2, and 7 junction bases match TRBD1. The sequenced sample consisted of tumor-infiltrating cells from bladder cancer. The CDR3 corresponds to CASSPTRDSSNYGYTF. The nucleotide sequence is TGTGCCAGCTCACCGACCCGGGACAGCTCTAACTATGGCTACACCTTC.